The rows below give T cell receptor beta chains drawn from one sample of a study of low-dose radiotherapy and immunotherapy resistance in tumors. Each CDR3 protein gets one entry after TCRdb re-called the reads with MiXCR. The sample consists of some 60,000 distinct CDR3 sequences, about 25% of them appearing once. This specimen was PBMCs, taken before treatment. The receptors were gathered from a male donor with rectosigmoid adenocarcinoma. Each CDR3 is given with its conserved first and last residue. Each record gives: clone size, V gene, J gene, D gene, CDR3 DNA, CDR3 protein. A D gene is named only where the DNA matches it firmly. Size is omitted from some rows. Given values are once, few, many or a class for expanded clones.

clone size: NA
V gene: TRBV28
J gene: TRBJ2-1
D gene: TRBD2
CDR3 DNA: TGTGCCAGCAGTTTAACCCCGCTAGCGGGAGCCGGGATGTATGAGCAGTTCTTC
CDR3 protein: CASSLTPLAGAGMYEQFF

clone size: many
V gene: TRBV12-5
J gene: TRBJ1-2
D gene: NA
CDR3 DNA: TGTGCTAGTGGTTTGCGGCAGGACTATGGCTACACCTTC
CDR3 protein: CASGLRQDYGYTF

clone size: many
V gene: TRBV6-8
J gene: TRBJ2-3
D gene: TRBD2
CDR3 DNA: TGTGCCAGCAGTTTACGGGGACTAGCGGGGGGGAGCACAGATACGCAGTATTTT
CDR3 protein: CASSLRGLAGGSTDTQYF

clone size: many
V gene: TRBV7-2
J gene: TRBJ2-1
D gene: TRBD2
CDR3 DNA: TGTGCCAGCAGCTTATTTGGGACTAGCCGTGGAGAGCAGTTCTTC
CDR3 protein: CASSLFGTSRGEQFF

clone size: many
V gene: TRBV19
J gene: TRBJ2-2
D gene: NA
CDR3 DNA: TGTGCCAGTAGGGTCGCAGCCCAACCTCAGGAGAAGACCGGGGAGCTGTTTTTT
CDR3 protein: CASRVAAQPQEKTGELFF

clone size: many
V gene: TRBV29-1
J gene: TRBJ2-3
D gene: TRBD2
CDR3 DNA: TGCAGCGTTCGCGGGGGGAGCACAGATACGCAGTATTTT
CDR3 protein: CSVRGGSTDTQYF

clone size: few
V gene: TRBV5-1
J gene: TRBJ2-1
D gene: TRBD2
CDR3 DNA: TGCGCCAGCAGCGGAACTAGCGGGAGGGAAGAGCAGTTCTTC
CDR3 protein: CASSGTSGREEQFF

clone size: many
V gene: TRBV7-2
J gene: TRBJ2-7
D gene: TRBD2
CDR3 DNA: TGTGCCAGCAGTCAACCGACTAGCGGGAGCACCTACGAGCAGTACTTC
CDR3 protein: CASSQPTSGSTYEQYF

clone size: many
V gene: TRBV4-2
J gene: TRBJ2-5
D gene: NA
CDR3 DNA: TGTGCCAGCAGCCAAGATGGGAGCAGCGAGACCCAGTACTTC
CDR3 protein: CASSQDGSSETQYF

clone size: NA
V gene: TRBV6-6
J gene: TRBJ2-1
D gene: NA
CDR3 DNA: TGTGCCAGCAGCCGATCCCCGAGACTAGTCGGACACAATGAGCAGTTCTTC
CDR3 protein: CASSRSPRLVGHNEQFF

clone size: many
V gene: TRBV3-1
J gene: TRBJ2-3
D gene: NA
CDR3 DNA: TGTGCCAGCTCGGAGGGGGGGGGCACAGATACGCAGTATTTT
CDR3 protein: CASSEGGGTDTQYF

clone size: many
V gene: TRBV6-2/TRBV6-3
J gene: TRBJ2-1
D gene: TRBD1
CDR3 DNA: TGTGCCAGCAGTTATAGACAGGGGGCCTACAATGAGCAGTTCTTC
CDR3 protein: CASSYRQGAYNEQFF

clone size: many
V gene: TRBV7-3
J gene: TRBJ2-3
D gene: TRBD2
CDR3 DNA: TGTGCCAGCAGCTTGTCGGTAGCGGGCCTCACAGATACGCAGTATTTT
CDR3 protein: CASSLSVAGLTDTQYF

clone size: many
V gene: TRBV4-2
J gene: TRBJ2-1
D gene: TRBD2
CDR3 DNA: TGTGCCAGCAGCCAAGAAGTCCTAGCGGCATACAATGAGCAGTTCTTC
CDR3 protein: CASSQEVLAAYNEQFF

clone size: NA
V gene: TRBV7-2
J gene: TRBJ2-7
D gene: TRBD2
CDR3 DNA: TGTGCCAGCAGCCAAGGACTAGCGGGACGAGTGGGCTACGAGCAGTACTTC
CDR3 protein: CASSQGLAGRVGYEQYF

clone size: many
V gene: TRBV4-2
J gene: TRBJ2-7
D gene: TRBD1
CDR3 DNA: TGTGCCAGCAGCCCCACAGGGGGTGAGCAGTACTTC
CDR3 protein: CASSPTGGEQYF

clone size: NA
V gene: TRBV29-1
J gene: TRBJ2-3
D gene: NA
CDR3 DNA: TGCAGCGTTGAAAGAGGAGGCACAGATACGCAGTATTTT
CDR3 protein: CSVERGGTDTQYF

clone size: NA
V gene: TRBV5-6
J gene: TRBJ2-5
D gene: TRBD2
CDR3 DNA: TGTGCCAGCAGCCTTTTTGGCCCAAGGACTAGCCAAGAGACCCAGTACTTC
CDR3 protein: CASSLFGPRTSQETQYF

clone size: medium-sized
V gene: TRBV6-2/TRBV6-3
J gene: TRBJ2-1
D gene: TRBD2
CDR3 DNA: TGTGCCAGCACCAATAGCGGGAGGACCAACAATGAGCAGTTCTTC
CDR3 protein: CASTNSGRTNNEQFF

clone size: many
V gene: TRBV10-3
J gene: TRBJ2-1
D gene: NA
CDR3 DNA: TGTGCCATCAGTGAGGGACTGACGAACAATGAGCAGTTCTTC
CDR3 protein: CAISEGLTNNEQFF

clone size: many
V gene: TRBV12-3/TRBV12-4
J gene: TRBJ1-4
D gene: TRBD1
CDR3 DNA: TGTGCCAGCAGTTCAACAGGGGCCGAGGGTGAAAAACTGTTTTTT
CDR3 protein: CASSSTGAEGEKLFF

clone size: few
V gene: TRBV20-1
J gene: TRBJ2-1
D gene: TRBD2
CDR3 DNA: TGCAGTCCCCAGCTTAGCGGGAGTGGGTTCAATGAGCAGTTCTTC
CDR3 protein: CSPQLSGSGFNEQFF